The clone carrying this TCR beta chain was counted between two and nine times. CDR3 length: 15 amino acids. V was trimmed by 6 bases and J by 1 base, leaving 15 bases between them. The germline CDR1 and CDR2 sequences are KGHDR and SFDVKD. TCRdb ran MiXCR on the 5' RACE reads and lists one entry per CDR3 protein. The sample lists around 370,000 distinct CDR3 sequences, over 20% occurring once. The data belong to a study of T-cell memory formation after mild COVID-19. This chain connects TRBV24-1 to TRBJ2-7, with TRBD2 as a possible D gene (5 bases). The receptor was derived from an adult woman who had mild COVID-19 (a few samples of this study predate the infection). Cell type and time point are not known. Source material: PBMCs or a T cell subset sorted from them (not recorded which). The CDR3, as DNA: TGTGCCACCAGTCCCGGGATCCTAGGATCCTACGAGCAGTACTTC. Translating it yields CATSPGILGSYEQYF.